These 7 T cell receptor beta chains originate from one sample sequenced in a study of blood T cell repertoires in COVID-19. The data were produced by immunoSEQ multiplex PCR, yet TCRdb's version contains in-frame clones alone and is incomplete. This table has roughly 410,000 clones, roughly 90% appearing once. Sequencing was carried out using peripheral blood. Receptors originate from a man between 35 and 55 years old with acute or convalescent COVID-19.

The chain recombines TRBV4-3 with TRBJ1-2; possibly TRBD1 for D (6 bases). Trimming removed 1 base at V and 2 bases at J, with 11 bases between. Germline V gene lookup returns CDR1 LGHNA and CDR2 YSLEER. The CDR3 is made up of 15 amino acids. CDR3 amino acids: CASSQGGHGNYGYTF. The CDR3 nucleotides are TGCGCCAGCAGCCAAGGGGGGCACGGGAACTATGGCTACACCTTC.

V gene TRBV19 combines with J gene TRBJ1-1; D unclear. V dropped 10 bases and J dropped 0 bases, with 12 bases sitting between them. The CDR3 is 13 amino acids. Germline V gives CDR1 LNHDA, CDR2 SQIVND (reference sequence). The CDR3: CATNRFMNTEAFF. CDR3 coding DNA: TGTGCCACCAACAGATTCATGAACACTGAAGCTTTCTTT.

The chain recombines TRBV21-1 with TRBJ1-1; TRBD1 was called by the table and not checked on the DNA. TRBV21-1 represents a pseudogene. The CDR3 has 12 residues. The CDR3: CARRTKQGEAFF. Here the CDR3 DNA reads TGTGCCCGAAGAACCAAACAGGGTGAAGCTTTCTTT.

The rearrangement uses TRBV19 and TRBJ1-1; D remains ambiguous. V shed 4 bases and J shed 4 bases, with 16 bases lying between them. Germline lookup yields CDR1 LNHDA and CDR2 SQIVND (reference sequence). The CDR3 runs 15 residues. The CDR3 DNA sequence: TGTGCCAGTAGTAAGAGGAGGGAGGGTGGCACTGAAGCTTTCTTT. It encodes CASSKRREGGTEAFF.

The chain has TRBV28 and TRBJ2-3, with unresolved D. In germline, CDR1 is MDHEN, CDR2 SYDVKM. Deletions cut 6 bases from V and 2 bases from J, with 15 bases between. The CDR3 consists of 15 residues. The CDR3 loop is CASRPGGATTDTQYF. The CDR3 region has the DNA TGTGCCAGCAGACCCGGTGGAGCAACCACAGATACGCAGTATTTT.

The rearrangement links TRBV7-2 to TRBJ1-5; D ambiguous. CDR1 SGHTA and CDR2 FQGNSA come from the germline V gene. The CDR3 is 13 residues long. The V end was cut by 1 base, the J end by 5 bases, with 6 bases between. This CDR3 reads CASSLVIDQPQHF. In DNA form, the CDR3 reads TGTGCCAGCAGCTTAGTAATTGATCAGCCCCAGCATTTT.

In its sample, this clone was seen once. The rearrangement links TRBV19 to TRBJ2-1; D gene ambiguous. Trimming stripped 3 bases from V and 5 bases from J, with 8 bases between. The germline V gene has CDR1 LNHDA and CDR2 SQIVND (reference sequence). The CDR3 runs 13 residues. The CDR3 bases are TGTGCCAGTAGTATCTCCCAGAACAATGAGCAGTTCTTC. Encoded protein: CASSISQNNEQFF.